Listed below are T cell receptor beta chains from one sample, sequenced in a study of shared clonotypes between healthy human individuals. Only in-frame clones appear in the TCRdb table, and some are missing; sequencing was by immunoSEQ multiplex PCR. The sample includes around 2.5 million clones, roughly 93% seen only once; the top ten take around 0.37%. Sequencing input: naive CD4+ T cells from PBMCs. Receptors originate from a man between 18 and 35 years old in good health. Some clones in this sample may be carry-over from other donors' samples. Each CDR3 is given with its conserved first and last residue. A D gene is named only where the DNA matches it firmly. The size field is filled for only some rows; it gives once, few, many or a size class.

NA	TRBV5-8	TRBD1	TRBJ2-3	TGTGCCAGCAGCTCGACCGGGACAGGCTTTAGCACAGATACGCAGTATTTT	CASSSTGTGFSTDTQYF
once	TRBV7-3	NA	TRBJ2-7	TGTGCCAGCAGCACGGGGCTAGCTGGCGAGCAGTACTTC	CASSTGLAGEQYF
once	TRBV18	TRBD2	TRBJ2-1	TGTGCCAGCTCACCACGGACTAGCTTTGGATACAATGAGCAGTTCTTC	CASSPRTSFGYNEQFF
NA	TRBV5-1	NA	TRBJ1-4	TGCGCCAGCAGCGGCCGGGACCTACGAGGACCCAATGAAAAACTGTTTTTT	CASSGRDLRGPNEKLFF
NA	TRBV15	TRBD2	TRBJ2-1	TGTGCCACCAGCAGAGATACGGGGGGTGAGCAGTTCTTC	CATSRDTGGEQFF
NA	TRBV5-1	NA	TRBJ2-3	TGCGCCAGCAGCGCAGAGCGGAGCACAGATACGCAGTATTTT	CASSAERSTDTQYF
NA	TRBV2	NA	TRBJ2-5	TGTGCCAGCAGTGAAAGGGGGGGCGAGACCCAGTACTTC	CASSERGGETQYF
NA	TRBV27	NA	TRBJ2-3	TGTGCCAGCAAGGGAACTAAGTTTACGCAGTATTTT	CASKGTKFTQYF
NA	TRBV7-2	TRBD1	TRBJ2-3	TGTGCCAGCAGCTTGGCGCCAGGGGGCATCGATACGCAGTATTTT	CASSLAPGGIDTQYF
NA	TRBV2	NA	TRBJ1-5	TGTGCCAGCAGTGAAAGGGGCCAGGGATACCAGCCCCAGCATTTT	CASSERGQGYQPQHF
NA	TRBV27	NA	TRBJ1-1	TGTGCCAGCAGTTCCAGGACCGCCGGGTTAGTAGAAGCTTTCTTT	CASSSRTAGLVEAFF
NA	TRBV5-1	NA	TRBJ2-7	TGCGCCAGCAGCTTGGGGGCAGCGGTGGGGATCGAGCAGTACTTC	CASSLGAAVGIEQYF
NA	TRBV13	TRBD2	TRBJ2-7	TGTGCCAGCAGCCCGGGACTAGCGGGACATTACGAGCAGTACTTC	CASSPGLAGHYEQYF
NA	TRBV4-1	NA	TRBJ1-4	TGCGCCAGCAGCCAGGGGGTGTCAGGGGCTACTAATGAAAAACTGTTTTTT	CASSQGVSGATNEKLFF
NA	TRBV11-3	NA	TRBJ2-1	TGTGCCAGCAGCTTTGGTCTAAGCTCCTACAATGAGCAGTTCTTC	CASSFGLSSYNEQFF
NA	TRBV7-2	NA	TRBJ2-2	TGTGCCAGCAGCTTAATGGGGAAATACACCGGGGAGCTGTTTTTT	CASSLMGKYTGELFF
NA	TRBV27	NA	TRBJ2-5	TGTGCCAGCCGAGAAACGGGACGCGGAATGGGGACCCAGTACTTC	CASRETGRGMGTQYF
few	TRBV14	NA	TRBJ1-4	TGTGCCAGCAGCCAGCAGACCTCCCTTGGGGAAAAACTGTTTTTT	CASSQQTSLGEKLFF
NA	TRBV28	NA	TRBJ2-5	TGTGCCAGCAGGAGGCTAGCGATAGTCCCCCAAGAGACCCAGTACTTC	CASRRLAIVPQETQYF
NA	TRBV15	TRBD2	TRBJ2-7	TGTGCCACCAGCCCGACTAGCGGGAGCTCCTACGAGCAGTACTTC	CATSPTSGSSYEQYF
once	TRBV28	NA	TRBJ1-5	TGTGCCAGCAGTTTCAGGACGAATCAGCCCCAGCATTTT	CASSFRTNQPQHF
NA	TRBV6-1	NA	TRBJ1-4	TGTGCCAGCAGAAACCGGGCCCTCCCTGAGGAAAAACTGTTTTTT	CASRNRALPEEKLFF
NA	TRBV7-9	TRBD2	TRBJ2-3	TGTGCCAGCAGCTTAGAAGGGACTAGCGGGAGTACAGATACGCAGTATTTT	CASSLEGTSGSTDTQYF
NA	TRBV9	NA	TRBJ1-5	TGTGCCAGCGGGATCAATCAGCCCCAGCATTTT	CASGINQPQHF
once	TRBV2	NA	TRBJ2-7	TGTGCCAGCATGCTCAGCGGAGGGCGCTACGAGCAGTACTTC	CASMLSGGRYEQYF
once	TRBV9	TRBD2	TRBJ2-1	TGTGCCAGCAGCAGTAGCGGGAGCTCCTACAATGAGCAGTTCTTC	CASSSSGSSYNEQFF